The present TCR beta chain was sequenced within a study of blood T cell repertoires in COVID-19. TCRdb keeps only in-frame clones here, not all; method: immunoSEQ multiplex PCR. Altogether roughly 150,000 clones are present, around 80% being singletons, with the ten largest covering approximately 19%. Sequences were obtained from peripheral blood. The sequence was collected from a woman older than 75 with acute or convalescent COVID-19.

This CDR3 reads CASSFLRGSKGTQYF. CDR3 in DNA: TGTGCCAGCTCTTTCCTACGGGGTTCAAAAGGGACCCAGTACTTC. The genes are TRBV27 and TRBJ2-5, with a weak D call TRBD2 (5 bases). The germline CDR1 and CDR2 sequences are MNHEY and SMNVEV (reference sequence). The CDR3 extends over 15 amino acids. V lost 8 bases to trimming and J lost 7 bases, with 23 bases between them.